Each of the 26 T cell receptor beta chains below was sequenced from the same sample in a study of patients and donors after allogeneic stem cell transplantation. TCRdb ran MiXCR on the RT-PCR reads and lists one entry per CDR3 protein. The sample has over 150,000 distinct CDR3 sequences; around 28% are singletons. Sequenced input: blood, either unsorted or a sorted T cell fraction (not recorded which). The receptors come from a human donor who was either an allogeneic HSCT recipient or a stem cell or donor lymphocyte infusion donor (not recorded which). It is not recorded whose cells these are; they may come from a transplant donor.

This clonotype appeared a few times. The chain couples TRBV4-1 to TRBJ1-2; no firm D call. Trimming took off 1 base at V and 4 bases at J, with 10 bases between the two ends. CDR1 is MGHRA, CDR2 YSYEKL, per germline. The CDR3 is made up of 14 amino acids. CDR3 sequence reads: CASSQVGPLYGYTF. The DNA for the CDR3 is TGCGCCAGCAGCCAAGTAGGGCCCCTCTATGGCTACACCTTC.

This rearrangement joins TRBV5-1 to TRBJ2-5; TRBD2 aligns across 8 bases. There are 14 residues in the CDR3. From germline, CDR1 is SGHRS and CDR2 YFSETQ. V lost 6 bases and J lost 1; bases outside the gene matches: 5. In DNA form, the CDR3 reads TGCGCCAGCAACCCGGGGACTAGCCAAGAGACCCAGTACTTC. This sequence encodes CASNPGTSQETQYF. The entire variable domain, with the rest obtained from reference TRBV5-1 and TRBJ2-5, is as follows: KAGVTQTPRYLIKTRGQQVTLSCSPISGHRSVSWYQQTPGQGLQFLFEYFSETQRNKGNFPGRFSGRQFSNSRSEMNVSTLELGDSALYLCASNPGTSQETQYFGPGTRLLVL.

The chain joins TRBV3-1 to TRBJ1-2; D is ambiguous. Germline loops: CDR1 LGHDT, CDR2 YNNKEL (reference sequence). Trimming stripped 1 base from V and 7 bases from J, with 7 bases between. This CDR3 comprises 12 residues. CDR3 coding DNA: TGTGCCAGCAGCCAAGGGATAGGTGGCTACACCTTC. It encodes CASSQGIGGYTF.

This clonotype was seen only a few times. This sequence joins TRBV10-3 and TRBJ1-6; TRBD1 matches 7 bases. The V gene end was trimmed by 10 bases and the J gene end by 7 bases; junction bases not matched to a gene: 7. CDR1 is ENHRY and CDR2 is SYGVKD in the germline V gene. The CDR3 covers 13 residues. The CDR3 sequence: CANGQEDNSPLHF. The CDR3 bases are TGTGCCAACGGACAGGAGGACAATTCACCCCTCCACTTT.

The gene calls are TRBV12-3 or TRBV12-4 and TRBJ2-1, with D possibly being TRBD1 (6 bases). V was shortened by 5 bases and J by 2 bases, with 16 bases between the two germline ends. CDR3 length equals 16 residues. The CDR3 bases are TGTGCCAGCAGTGCTGACAGGCTCCTCGCCTACAATGAGCAGTTCTTC. As protein: CASSADRLLAYNEQFF.

The chain has TRBV2 and TRBJ2-5, with D possibly matching TRBD1 (5 bases). CDR1 and CDR2 (germline): SNHLY, FYNNEI. CDR3 size: 13 residues. Trimming took off 4 bases at V and 1 base at J, with 7 bases between the two ends. The CDR3 nucleotides read TGTGCCAGCAGTGGACAGTTCCAAGAGACCCAGTACTTC. This sequence encodes CASSGQFQETQYF.

This chain joins TRBV20-1 and TRBJ1-6, with D perhaps TRBD1 (5 bases). CDR3 length equals 11 residues. CDR1 and CDR2 from the germline V gene are DFQATT and SNEGSKA (reference sequence). Trimming pared 5 bases from V and 14 bases from J, leaving 13 bases between. In DNA form, the CDR3 reads TGCAGTGCTCTCTCCCGGGGCACCCTCCACTTT. Translating gives CSALSRGTLHF.

J is TRBJ1-6 and V is TRBV4-1, with 7 nucleotides matching TRBD1. Losses at the gene ends were 3 bases for V and 0 bases for J; bases not matched to a gene: 5. Germline-derived CDR1 and CDR2 are MGHRA and YSYEKL. The CDR3 runs to 17 residues. The chain's CDR3 is CASSHERDSSYNSPLHF. DNA of the CDR3: TGCGCCAGCAGCCACGAAAGGGACAGCTCCTATAATTCACCCCTCCACTTT.

This clonotype was detected ten times or more. The genes are TRBV14 and TRBJ1-2; no clear D gene. Trimming cost V 1 base and J 8 bases, with 14 bases left between them. The germline gives CDR1 SGHDN, CDR2 FVKESK. The CDR3 spans 14 residues. The CDR3 region has the DNA TGTGCCAGCAGCCAAGTCAGGTCCCCTAGAGGCTACACCTTC. This encodes CASSQVRSPRGYTF.

The chain has TRBV9 and TRBJ2-1, with 7 bases that match TRBD2. Looked up from germline, CDR1 is SGDLS and CDR2 is YYNGEE. Trimming took 0 bases from V and 9 from J; bases not matched to a gene: 6. The CDR3 contains 14 residues. The CDR3 sequence: CASSVVSPSGEQFF. In DNA, the CDR3 is TGTGCCAGCAGCGTAGTCAGTCCTAGCGGTGAGCAGTTCTTC.

This clonotype showed up just a few times. The chain links TRBV7-6 to TRBJ1-4; no clear D. CDR3 length: 17 amino acids. V lost 1 base to trimming and J lost 0 bases, with 12 bases between them. CDR1 is SGHVS and CDR2 is FNYEAQ in the germline V gene. The CDR3 nucleotides read TGTGCCAGCAGCTTAGTTGCCAACAGTGCAACTAATGAAAAACTGTTTTTT. It encodes CASSLVANSATNEKLFF.

There are a few counts of this clonotype. The chain has TRBV5-1 and TRBJ2-1; 7 nucleotides agree with TRBD1. This CDR3 comprises 14 residues. The junction had 2 bases not matched to a gene; V was cut back by 2 bases and J by 3 bases. The V gene's germline CDR1 is SGHRS and CDR2 YFSETQ. The chain's CDR3 is CASSFRDSYNEQFF. The CDR3 DNA follows: TGCGCCAGCAGCTTCCGGGACAGCTACAATGAGCAGTTCTTC.

This clonotype has just a few counts. This chain connects TRBV12-5 to TRBJ2-5; D remains unclear. From germline, CDR1 is LGHNT and CDR2 FRNRAP. V lost 5 bases and J lost 3, with 7 bases in between. CDR3 length: 12 residues. The DNA for the CDR3 is TGTGCTAGTGGTCTAGAGGAAGAGACCCAGTACTTC. The encoded protein is CASGLEEETQYF.

This clonotype occurred a few times. V gene TRBV7-2 combines with J gene TRBJ1-3, with D unclear. Trimming took 10 bases from V and 4 from J, leaving 8 bases between them. This CDR3 comprises 11 residues. Looked up from germline, CDR1 is SGHTA and CDR2 is FQGNSA. The CDR3 protein is CATGVGNTIYF. The DNA of the CDR3 is TGTGCCACCGGGGTAGGAAACACCATATATTTT.

V gene TRBV4-2 combines with J gene TRBJ1-6; D is unclear. V was cut by 6 bases and J by 0 bases, with 3 bases left in between. The CDR3 runs 13 residues. Germline V gene data show CDR1 as LGHNA and CDR2 as YNFKEQ. CDR3 nucleotide sequence: TGTGCCAGCAGGGACTCCTATAATTCACCCCTCCACTTT. As protein: CASRDSYNSPLHF.

This clonotype was detected ten times or more. The chain combines TRBV12-3 or TRBV12-4 with TRBJ1-1; possibly TRBD1 for D (6 bases). Trimming stripped 6 bases from V and 13 bases from J, with 12 bases between. CDR3 length equals 10 residues. This CDR3 is CASRDRMGFF. The CDR3 coding sequence is TGTGCCAGCAGAGACAGGATGGGTTTCTTT.

This clonotype appeared a few times. The rearrangement links TRBV20-1 to TRBJ1-1; 7 bases agree with TRBD1. The CDR3 has 13 amino acids. Per germline, CDR1 DFQATT and CDR2 SNEGSKA (reference sequence). The CDR3 bases are TGCAGCCAGCTCGGACAGGTCGGTGCTGAAGCTTTCTTT. It translates to CSQLGQVGAEAFF.

The chain is built from TRBV24-1 and TRBJ2-3; maybe TRBD2 (6 bases). The CDR3 is made up of 13 amino acids. V was shortened by 6 bases and J by 4 bases, with 10 bases between the two germline ends. CDR1 KGHDR and CDR2 SFDVKD come from the germline V gene. The CDR3 nucleotides are TGTGCCACCAGTCGAGGAGGGGCAGATACGCAGTATTTT. Amino acids: CATSRGGADTQYF.

The chain has TRBV30 and TRBJ1-2; TRBD1 matches 7 bases. The junction had 10 bases not matched to a gene; V was cut back by 4 bases and J by 2 bases. The CDR3 covers 15 residues. Germline-derived CDR1 and CDR2 are GTSNPN and SVGIG (reference sequence). Written as DNA, the CDR3 is TGTGCCTGGAATCCGGACAGGACGACCAACTATGGCTACACCTTC. Residues: CAWNPDRTTNYGYTF. The full variable domain, in which reference TRBV30 and TRBJ1-2 provide the parts outside the CDR3, is SQTIHQWPATLVQPVGSPLSLECTVEGTSNPNLYWYRQAAGRGLQLLFYSVGIGQISSEVPQNLSASRPQDRQFILSSKKLLLSDSGFYLCAWNPDRTTNYGYTFGSGTRLTVV.

V and J are TRBV20-1 and TRBJ1-4, with D hard to call. The V gene lost 3 bases and the J gene lost 8 bases, with 10 bases spanning the gap. The CDR3 totals 12 residues. Per germline, CDR1 DFQATT and CDR2 SNEGSKA (reference sequence). This CDR3 is CSARMFGEKLFF. Here the CDR3 DNA reads TGCAGTGCTAGGATGTTTGGAGAAAAACTGTTTTTT.

There are a few counts of this clonotype. The chain links TRBV4-2 to TRBJ1-3, with unresolved D. V shed 0 bases and J shed 2 bases, with 8 bases lying between them. The V gene's germline CDR1 is LGHNA and CDR2 YNFKEQ. The CDR3 length is 15 residues. CDR3 protein: CASSQEMQAGNTIYF. CDR3 nucleotide sequence: TGTGCCAGCAGCCAAGAAATGCAAGCTGGAAACACCATATATTTT.

V usage is TRBV12-3 or TRBV12-4 and J usage is TRBJ1-2, with D unclear. The CDR3 runs 13 residues. The V end lost 2 bases, the J end lost 1 base, and 5 bases lay between the germline ends. The CDR3 coding sequence is TGTGCCAGCAGTTTAACAGATAACTATGGCTACACCTTC. The encoded protein is CASSLTDNYGYTF.

In DNA, the CDR3 is TGTGCCAGCAGCCCCCGGGACAGCCCCTACGAGCAGTACTTC. It is translated as CASSPRDSPYEQYF. V gene TRBV21-1 combines with J gene TRBJ2-7; the D call of TRBD1 is as the table states it, not checked on the DNA. TRBV21-1 constitutes a pseudogene. The CDR3 spans 14 residues.

This clonotype showed up many times. The V call is TRBV27, the J call TRBJ1-2; D perhaps matches TRBD1 (5 bases). Between the trimmed V and J ends, which lost 0 bases and 6 bases, there was a span of 14 bases. Germline V CDR1 and CDR2: MNHEY, SMNVEV (reference sequence). The CDR3 runs to 15 residues. The CDR3 reads CASSLSPWGSHGYTF. CDR3 nucleotide sequence: TGTGCCAGCAGTTTATCGCCATGGGGGAGCCATGGCTACACCTTC.

V gene TRBV7-2 combines with J gene TRBJ2-1, with 8 bases fitting TRBD2. Germline CDR1 SGHTA, CDR2 FQGNSA. Germline trimming cut 1 base from V and 3 bases from J; bases unmatched to any gene: 11. This CDR3 has 18 residues. CDR3 DNA sequence: TGTGCCAGCAGCTTAGGATCAGCGGGAGCGACCTACTACAATGAGCAGTTCTTC. Translated: CASSLGSAGATYYNEQFF.

The gene calls are TRBV25-1 and TRBJ2-5; D is undetermined. The germline V gene has CDR1 MGHDK and CDR2 SYGVNS. The CDR3 sequence is 12 residues long. The V end was cut by 4 bases, the J end by 5 bases, with 8 bases between. CDR3 nucleotide sequence: TGTGCCAGCAGTGTGGGATTGGAGACCCAGTACTTC. Translated, it gives CASSVGLETQYF.